These 9 T cell receptor beta chains share one sample of origin, sequenced in a study of T cells in women clearing cervical HPV infection. Profiled with immunoSEQ multiplex PCR; TCRdb holds only in-frame clones, not every one. The table lists about 30,000 clones, with 5.5% to 8.5% in the top ten. Sequenced: blood buffy coat. Receptor source: a woman between 18 and 70 years old with a cervical HPV16 infection that either progressed to CIN3+ or cleared (not recorded which).

Note on this clone: The read stops 3 residues short of the end of the CDR3; the missing end is completed from the germline J gene. J is TRBJ2-3 and V is TRBV2; 9 bases map to TRBD1. Germline CDR1 is SNHLY and CDR2 is FYNNEI. CDR3 length equals 15 residues. V lost 8 bases to trimming and J lost 1 base; unmatched junction nucleotides: 7. The covered CDR3 bases are TGTGCCAGCGGAGGACAGGGGTTACGCACAGATACG. Translated, it gives CASGGQGLRTDT. Given in full, the CDR3 is CASGGQGLRTDTQYF.

About this clone itself: The CDR3 end falls 3 residues outside the read, so it is completed with the germline J gene. The rearrangement links TRBV11-2 to TRBJ1-2; no reliable D call. V was cut by 5 bases and J by 2 bases, with 9 bases left in between. The germline V gene encodes CDR1 SGHAT and CDR2 FQNNGV. This CDR3 spans 13 amino acids. The part of the CDR3 DNA that was read is TGTGCCAGCAGCGACTACCCGAACTATGGC. It encodes CASSDYPNYG. The CDR3, in full, reads CASSDYPNYGYTF.

Of note for this clone: The observed sequence ends 3 residues before the CDR3 terminus, with the missing tail filled in from the germline J gene. The chain carries TRBV2 and TRBJ2-2, with 7 bases matching TRBD2. The CDR3 length is 15 residues. Germline CDR1 SNHLY, CDR2 FYNNEI. V shed 3 bases and J 8 bases; nucleotides not matched to a gene: 9. CDR3 amino acids: CASSERTSFAGELFF. The CDR3 DNA, read in part, is TGTGCCAGCAGTGAGAGGACTAGTTTTGCAGGGGAG.

Points on this clone: The sequence runs out 3 residues before the end of the CDR3; the remainder is reconstructed from the germline J gene. J is TRBJ2-7 and V is TRBV6-1; 9 nucleotides agree with TRBD2. V dropped 2 bases and J dropped 3; count of bases not matched to a gene: 5. The CDR3 has 15 amino acids. Germline CDR1 is MNHNS and CDR2 is SASEGT. The chain's CDR3 is CASSERLTSGYEQYF. The DNA read from the CDR3 is TGTGCCAGCAGTGAAAGGTTGACTAGCGGCTACGAG.

Points on this clone: The observed sequence ends 3 residues before the CDR3 terminus, with the missing tail filled in from the germline J gene. The chain employs TRBV20-1 and TRBJ2-7, with 7 bases aligning to TRBD2. This CDR3 region has 13 residues. From germline, CDR1 is DFQATT and CDR2 SNEGSKA (reference sequence). The J segment lost 2 bases and the V segment lost 4 bases, leaving 5 bases of the junction unmatched. The CDR3 loop is CSAKPSGAYEQYF. The sequenced part of the CDR3 DNA is TGCAGTGCTAAGCCAAGCGGGGCCTACGAG.

A remark on this clone: The CDR3 end lies 3 residues beyond the end of the read and is filled in from the germline J gene. This rearrangement joins TRBV28 to TRBJ2-7; 7 bases are a match to TRBD1. Germline CDR1 reads MDHEN; CDR2 reads SYDVKM. J lost 0 bases, V lost 7 bases, and 9 bases had no gene match. CDR3 length equals 15 residues. CDR3 bases read: TGTGCCAGCACCCAAGCGACAGGGAGCTCCTACGAG. Residues: CASTQATGSSYE. The full CDR3 reads CASTQATGSSYEQYF.

Notes on this clone: The read ends 3 residues shy of where the CDR3 ends; the end is completed using the germline J gene. The rearrangement joins TRBV7-9 to TRBJ1-1; perhaps TRBD1 as D (5 bases). Per the germline V gene, CDR1 is SEHNR and CDR2 is FQNEAQ (reference sequence). Trimming cost V 1 base and J 7 bases, with 10 bases left between them. The CDR3 runs 13 residues. CDR3 bases read: TGTGCCAGCAGCTTAGGACAGAGCTTTGAA. Translated, it gives CASSLGQSFE. In full, the CDR3 reads CASSLGQSFEAFF.

Points on this clone: The read is 3 residues too short to cover the CDR3 end, so that end is filled in from the germline J gene. V is TRBV28 and J is TRBJ2-5; 7 nucleotides agree with TRBD1. Germline assignment: CDR1 MDHEN and CDR2 SYDVKM. V lost 6 bases to trimming and J lost 6 bases; unmatched junction nucleotides: 4. This CDR3 is built from 12 residues. CDR3 bases read: TGTGCCAGCAGCACGACAGGGCAGACC. It codes for CASSTTGQT. The CDR3 as a whole reads CASSTTGQTQYF.

This CDR3 reads CASSPDRAIYEQYF. The part of the CDR3 DNA that was read is TGTGCCAGCTCACCCGACAGGGCGATCTACGAG. The chain has TRBV18 and TRBJ2-7, with 7 bases aligning to TRBD1. The CDR3 end lies 3 residues beyond the end of the read and is filled in from the germline J gene. From germline, CDR1 is KGHSH and CDR2 LQKENI. CDR3 size: 14 residues. V was pared by 3 bases and J by 3 bases, with 5 bases of the junction left unmatched. Looking up the rest from reference TRBV18 and TRBJ2-7 gives the full variable domain: NAGVMQNPRHLVRRRGQEARLRCSPMKGHSHVYWYRQLPEEGLKFMVYLQKENIIDESGMPKERFSAEFPKEGPSILRIQQVVRGDSAAYFCASSPDRAIYEQYFGPGTRLTVT.